A single sample gave rise to the 27 T cell receptor beta chains below, sequenced in a study of CD8+CD57+ T cells in acquired aplastic anemia. The authors sequenced patients whose flow cytometry had shown CD8+CD57+ cell expansion. The template used for profiling TCR beta VDJ and CDR3 was genomic DNA. TCRdb re-called the reads through MiXCR, storing one row per CDR3 protein. The sample has approximately 300,000 distinct CDR3 sequences, roughly 59% seen once. The sequencing input was sorted CD4+, CD8+, or CD8+CD57+ T cells (not recorded which) from PBMCs. These receptors were collected from a human donor with aplastic anemia.

The chain joins TRBV25-1 to TRBJ1-6; D possibly corresponds to TRBD1 (6 bases). Trimming stripped 5 bases from V and 6 bases from J, with 14 bases between. Germline loops: CDR1 MGHDK, CDR2 SYGVNS. The CDR3 has 15 amino acids. CDR3 sequence: CASSTLTQGNSPLHF. In DNA form, the CDR3 reads TGTGCCAGCAGTACTCTAACACAGGGTAATTCACCCCTCCACTTT.

The chain uses TRBV29-1 and TRBJ2-1; TRBD1 agrees at 8 bases. The CDR3 sequence is 13 residues long. In germline, CDR1 is SQVTM, CDR2 ANQGSEA. Trimming at V came to 7 bases and at J to 2 bases, leaving 4 bases not matched to a gene. The CDR3 DNA reads TGCAGCGCTGGGACAGGACCCTACAATGAGCAGTTCTTC. Amino acid sequence: CSAGTGPYNEQFF.

This clonotype showed up many times. The CDR3 is CASSLTGVGGYTF. CDR3 coding DNA: TGTGCCAGCAGTCTGACAGGGGTCGGTGGCTACACCTTC. The chain couples TRBV6-4 to TRBJ1-2; 8 bases are shared with TRBD1. The germline V gene encodes CDR1 MRHNA and CDR2 SNTAGT. Losses at the gene ends were 5 bases for V and 7 bases for J; bases not matched to a gene: 6. CDR3 length equals 13 residues.

The chain recombines TRBV5-1 with TRBJ2-5; D not certain. Trimming cost V 0 bases and J 9 bases, with 6 bases left between them. Germline V gene sequence: CDR1 SGHRS, CDR2 YFSETQ. The CDR3 spans 11 residues. The CDR3 here is CASSLEAAQYF. As DNA, the CDR3 is TGCGCCAGCAGCTTGGAGGCGGCCCAGTACTTC.

This clonotype was detected only once. At one end the junction does not follow the germline gene, possibly because of a read error. The chain has TRBV5-1 and TRBJ1-5, with TRBD1 matching over 11 bases. In germline, CDR1 is SGHRS, CDR2 YFSETQ. CDR3 length: 16 residues. The CDR3 DNA reads TGTGCCAGCAGTGGAGGGACAGGGGGAGGCAATCAGCCCCAGCATTTT. It is translated as CASSGGTGGGNQPQHF.

In its sample, this clonotype was seen many times. The chain has TRBV5-1 and TRBJ2-5; 7 bases are a match to TRBD1. CDR3 length: 19 residues. Germline V CDR1 and CDR2: SGHRS, YFSETQ. V dropped 1 base and J dropped 2; count of bases not matched to a gene: 17. The CDR3: CASSLYQRHDPGQQETQYF. The CDR3 DNA reads as TGCGCCAGCAGCTTGTATCAAAGGCACGACCCGGGACAGCAAGAGACCCAGTACTTC.

V gene TRBV6-5 combines with J gene TRBJ2-7, with TRBD1 matching over 7 bases. J gave up 9 bases and V 0 bases, and 8 bases lay outside the gene matches. CDR1 and CDR2 (germline): MNHEY, SVGAGI. CDR3 length: 14 residues. The CDR3 DNA reads TGTGCCAGCAGTTACTCTCGGACAGGCCCAGTGCAGTACTTC. It translates to CASSYSRTGPVQYF.

The genes are TRBV2 and TRBJ2-5, with 9 bases fitting TRBD1. The J segment lost 2 bases and the V segment lost 7 bases, leaving 5 bases of the junction unmatched. Per the germline V gene, CDR1 is SNHLY and CDR2 is FYNNEI. There are 14 residues in the CDR3. Here the CDR3 DNA reads TGTGCCAGCAAGGGGGACAGGGCACAAGAGACCCAGTACTTC. This gives the protein CASKGDRAQETQYF.

The CDR3 DNA follows: TGTGCCACCAGTCGACAGGGCAATCAGCCCCAGCATTTT. This encodes CATSRQGNQPQHF. The gene calls are TRBV24-1 and TRBJ1-5, with D perhaps matching TRBD1 (6 bases). This CDR3 has 13 residues. Germline CDR1 KGHDR, CDR2 SFDVKD. Deletions cut 6 bases from V and 2 bases from J, with 7 bases between.

The rearrangement joins TRBV19 to TRBJ2-7; possible D gene TRBD2, 5 bases. CDR3 length: 16 residues. Looked up from germline, CDR1 is LNHDA and CDR2 is SQIVND (reference sequence). V shed 7 bases and J shed 7 bases, with 26 bases lying between them. CDR3 coding DNA: TGTGCCAGTATTATTCGTCCCGGGGAAGGATTGGGGGAGCAGTACTTC. Its translation is CASIIRPGEGLGEQYF.

This clonotype has a count of ten or more. The chain couples TRBV7-9 to TRBJ1-1; maybe TRBD1 (5 bases). Germline V gives CDR1 SEHNR, CDR2 FQNEAQ (reference sequence). CDR3 length: 13 amino acids. V lost 6 bases, J lost 11 bases, and 19 bases lay in between. CDR3 DNA: TGTGCCAGCAGTTCACAAGGCCAATGGGGGGCTTTCTTT. It specifies CASSSQGQWGAFF.

The genes are TRBV7-8 and TRBJ2-5; TRBD1 or TRBD2 may be the D gene (5 bases each). V lost 2 bases, J lost 5 bases, and 15 bases lay in between. Per germline, CDR1 SGHVS and CDR2 FQNEAQ. The CDR3 runs to 15 residues. The CDR3 region is CASSLPPPWGETQYF. The DNA of the CDR3 is TGTGCCAGCAGCTTACCCCCACCTTGGGGGGAGACCCAGTACTTC.

The rearrangement joins TRBV2 to TRBJ2-7; D is possibly TRBD1 or TRBD2 (5 bases each). V lost 6 bases and J 6 bases, leaving 21 bases between the germline ends. Germline V gives CDR1 SNHLY, CDR2 FYNNEI. The CDR3 is 15 residues long. DNA of the CDR3: TGTGCCAGCAGCTCGGAGGCCGGGACGCAAGGCGAGCAGTACTTC. It is translated as CASSSEAGTQGEQYF.

This clonotype was counted many times. V and J are TRBV24-1 and TRBJ2-5; 9 bases are shared with TRBD2. Trimming removed 2 bases from V and 4 bases from J; junction bases left unmatched: 4. The CDR3 has 15 residues. Germline loops: CDR1 KGHDR, CDR2 SFDVKD. This CDR3 reads CATSDSGTSRETQYF. The CDR3 region has the DNA TGTGCCACCAGTGATTCGGGGACTAGCAGAGAGACCCAGTACTTC.

The V gene is TRBV9, the J gene TRBJ1-6; TRBD1 matches 8 bases. CDR1 and CDR2 from the germline V gene are SGDLS and YYNGEE. The V segment lost 0 bases and the J segment 9 bases; nucleotides outside the gene matches: 8. The CDR3 sequence is 16 residues long. In DNA form, the CDR3 reads TGTGCCAGCAGCGTAGGCCGGGCAGGGGGCGGTTCACCCCTCCACTTT. It codes for CASSVGRAGGGSPLHF.

This chain connects TRBV7-9 to TRBJ2-5; the match to TRBD2 covers 7 bases. The length of the CDR3 is 14 residues. The germline CDR1 and CDR2 sequences are SEHNR and FQNEAQ (reference sequence). The trim removed 8 bases at V and 11 bases at J, leaving 17 bases unmatched. For the CDR3, the DNA is TGTGCCAGCCAAGGCCGGGACTACTACAATGAGCAGTACTTC. It encodes CASQGRDYYNEQYF. The full variable domain, with the rest looked up from reference TRBV7-9 and TRBJ2-5, is DTGVSQNPRHKITKRGQNVTFRCDPISEHNRLYWYRQTLGQGPEFLTYFQNEAQLEKSRLLSDRFSAERPKGSFSTLEIQRTEQGDSAMYLCASQGRDYYNEQYFGPGTRLLVL.

This rearrangement joins TRBV10-3 to TRBJ2-7; possibly TRBD1 or TRBD2 for D (5 bases each). CDR1 and CDR2 (germline): ENHRY, SYGVKD. The germline V and J ends were trimmed by 6 bases and 6 bases, with 18 bases remaining between them. This CDR3 region has 14 residues. The CDR3 region has the DNA TGTGCCATCAGGTACCGGGACCACCTCTCCGAGCAGTACTTC. This gives the protein CAIRYRDHLSEQYF.

The chain carries TRBV19 and TRBJ2-2; 8 bases agree with TRBD1. There are 14 residues in the CDR3. V was clipped by 8 bases and J by 9 bases; unmatched bases: 11. CDR1 and CDR2 from the germline V gene are LNHDA and SQIVND (reference sequence). In DNA, the CDR3 is TGTGCCAGTTCGGACAGGGTTTATGACAGGGAGCTGTTTTTT. It is translated as CASSDRVYDRELFF.

The chain couples TRBV2 to TRBJ2-3; the match to TRBD2 covers 8 bases. Unmatched junction bases numbered 7, after V lost 6 bases and J lost 5 bases. The CDR3 consists of 14 residues. Germline values: CDR1 SNHLY, CDR2 FYNNEI. The CDR3 DNA sequence: TGTGCCAGCAGCTATCTAGCGGGTGTAGATACGCAGTATTTT. Translated, it gives CASSYLAGVDTQYF.

In this sample, this clonotype turned up a few times. One end of the junction is discordant with germline, which a read error may explain. The chain joins TRBV7-7 to TRBJ2-5; no clear D. The CDR3 totals 13 residues. Per germline, CDR1 SSHAT and CDR2 FNYEAQ (reference sequence). CDR3 coding DNA: TGTGCTAGCAGCTTAGGGTGGACGGAGACCCAGTACTTC. This sequence encodes CASSLGWTETQYF. The variable domain in full, completed from reference TRBV7-7 and TRBJ2-5, reads GAGVSQSPRYKVTKRGQDVTLRCDPISSHATLYWYQQALGQGPEFLTYFNYEAQPDKSGLPSDRFSAERPEGSISTLTIQRTEQRDSAMYRCASSLGWTETQYFGPGTRLLVL.

This clonotype was counted only a few times. The rearrangement joins TRBV20-1 to TRBJ1-1, with 9 bases aligning to TRBD1. CDR3 length: 14 amino acids. The germline CDR1 and CDR2 sequences are DFQATT and SNEGSKA (reference sequence). Losses at the gene ends were 6 bases for V and 1 base for J; bases not matched to a gene: 6. This chain's CDR3 is CSAIGDRANTEAFF. CDR3 in DNA: TGCAGTGCCATAGGGGACAGGGCGAACACTGAAGCTTTCTTT.

The genes are TRBV20-1 and TRBJ1-2; D is possibly TRBD1 (5 bases). CDR3 size: 11 residues. V lost 5 bases to trimming and J lost 5 bases, with 9 bases between them. The germline gives CDR1 DFQATT, CDR2 SNEGSKA (reference sequence). As DNA, the CDR3 is TGCAGTGCTGAGGGGAGGTATGGCTACACCTTC. Protein sequence: CSAEGRYGYTF.

The chain couples TRBV24-1 to TRBJ2-5, with TRBD1 as a possible D gene (6 bases). Germline assignment: CDR1 KGHDR and CDR2 SFDVKD. CDR3 size: 13 residues. V lost 6 bases and J 4 bases, leaving 11 bases between the germline ends. The chain's CDR3 is CATSPGAVETQYF. The CDR3 DNA sequence: TGTGCCACCAGTCCAGGGGCGGTAGAGACCCAGTACTTC.

The chain employs TRBV7-2 and TRBJ1-1; the D gene is possibly TRBD1 (6 bases). CDR1 is SGHTA, CDR2 FQGNSA, per germline. With 4 bases removed from V and 4 bases from J, the gap between germline ends came to 13 bases. The CDR3 is 14 residues long. The CDR3 sequence: CASSSQGRGTEAFF. For the CDR3, the DNA is TGTGCCAGCAGCTCACAGGGACGCGGCACTGAAGCTTTCTTT.

This chain connects TRBV7-2 to TRBJ2-3, with TRBD2 matching 8 bases. CDR1 is SGHTA and CDR2 is FQGNSA in the germline V gene. J lost 1 base, V lost 1 base, and 4 bases had no gene match. The CDR3 is 16 amino acids. CDR3 coding DNA: TGTGCCAGCAGCTTAGACGGGAGGGGGGGCACAGATACGCAGTATTTT. Translating gives CASSLDGRGGTDTQYF.

There are many counts of this clonotype. CDR3 sequence reads: CASSFANNQPQHF. CDR3 coding DNA: TGTGCCAGCAGTTTCGCGAACAATCAGCCCCAGCATTTT. The genes are TRBV12-3 or TRBV12-4 and TRBJ1-5, with unresolved D. The CDR3 is 13 residues long. V shed 3 bases and J shed 3 bases, with 6 bases lying between them.

With regard to this clonotype: The junction differs from germline at one of its ends, possibly a read error. The J gene is TRBJ1-1, the V gene TRBV19; no clear D gene. Germline V CDR1 and CDR2: LNHDA, SQIVND (reference sequence). This CDR3 contains 15 residues. The CDR3 loop reads CASNDRPVASTEAFF. CDR3 in DNA: TGCGCCAGTAATGACCGCCCCGTCGCATCCACTGAAGCTTTCTTT.